Included here is one T cell receptor (beta chain) sequence, with context. This clonotype was counted between two and nine times. The antigen this receptor binds is unknown. No base quality values were provided; no much bigger clone lies one nucleotide off. The entry originates in a study of identical twins (dated by TCRdb to about 2016). Context from the whole study: To test whether fetal clonotypes persist, this study deep-sequenced TCR alpha and beta repertoires from monozygotic twins, from unrelated adults of various ages, and from cord blood. Replicate twin experiments were performed at different times using different library preparation protocols to rule out contamination.

The receptor library was made with 5' RACE. Sequencing relied on an Illumina HiSeq 2000. Template switching introduced a universal primer binding site; the final cDNA contained a unique molecular identifier, enabling accurate counting of TCR cDNA molecules. Specific primers in the conserved constant-segment region were used to synthesize first-strand cDNA for the TCR alpha and beta chains. To control for contamination, each cDNA library was double barcoded with a SMART-Mk sample barcode plus Illumina barcodes. Two successive PCR steps introduced TruSeq adapter sequences along with Illumina sample barcodes. TCR alpha and beta cDNA libraries were sequenced on the Illumina HiSeq platform with custom primers. The published analysis was carried out like this. Raw reads were processed with MiGEC to extract unique molecular identifiers, and MiXCR was used to determine CDR3 positions. For each individual, recombination models were inferred using an EM algorithm with the repgenHMM and IGoR tools. Shared clonotype analysis was performed with the tcR package in R, normalizing sharing by the product of cloneset sizes. To study raw recombination without the effects of thymic and clonal selection, out-of-frame nonproductive sequences were analyzed. Clones were called with MiXCR by TCRdb after fastp trimmed the public reads at Q25, and only in-frame beta chains were retained. Rows are unified per CDR3 protein, each entry keeping the most common DNA and genes. None of the V and J calls come from the authors' own analysis; TCRdb made them. This sample gives hundreds of thousands of distinct CDR3 sequences in total; 5.5% to 6.5% of them show up just once. The ten biggest clones cover 1.5% to 2% of the sample.

All donors were healthy Caucasians. Three unrelated non-twin adults were additionally sequenced: a male aged 18 to 29, a male aged 50 to 59 and a female aged 50 to 59. Miltenyi CD45RO+ enrichment and human naive T-cell isolation kits were used to isolate memory (CD45RO+) and naive T cells from PBMC. Points the paper makes about the study in general: In monozygotic twins, recombination models systematically underestimated out-of-frame TCR alpha sharing, but the models matched the sharing seen between unrelated individuals. Because the same donors could not be followed over many years, the conclusions relied on cross-sectional statistical analysis. Abundant cord blood beta clonotypes had fewer insertions, young adult naive repertoires showed a similar but weaker trend, and memory repertoires showed no such trend. Compared with coincidental sharing between unrelated individuals, out-of-frame TCR alpha sequences shared between twins showed an excess of sequences with low generation probability. A weaker excess of twin sharing was found in beta out-of-frame sequences because the signal-to-noise ratio was lowered by fewer shared sequences. Zero-insertion analyses could be partly confounded by invariant T cells such as MAIT and iNKT, though diverse VJ usage argued against such confounding for most clonotypes.

Spanning cysteine to phenylalanine, the CDR3 consists of 14 amino acids. Only CDR3 DNA remains: 42 bases, in frame from the first base. Reading the germline V gene gives CDR1 KGHDR and CDR2 SFDVKD. At the junction V is shortened by 11 bases and J by 0 bases, with 14 bases in between. The V and J segments used are TRBV24-1 and TRBJ2-3; TRBD2 is possibly the D segment (6 matching bases). The sequence was obtained from a man in his late teens or twenties in good health. Input material: naive T cells sorted from blood. This specimen's cell subset or site label, interpreted: cells isolated with a human naive T-cell isolation kit. In nucleotide form, the sequence is TGTGCCAGCAAGGGGAGGAGGAGCACAGATACGCAGTATTTT. Translation gives CASKGRRSTDTQYF.